The 20 T cell receptor beta chains given below trace back to one sample, sequenced in a study of CD8 T cells in Susac syndrome. About 0.5 to 1 ug RNA was reverse transcribed with random hexamers. In TCRdb, the immunoSEQ multiplex PCR reads were re-called with MiXCR into one record per CDR3 protein. The repertoire consists of 130,000 to 150,000 distinct CDR3 sequences, with 94% occurring once and the leading ten covering approximately 0.3%. Sequenced: CD8+ T cells from PBMCs. Source of these receptors: a human donor in good health.

The chain couples TRBV7-2 to TRBJ2-3; D not resolved. The germline V gene has CDR1 SGHTA and CDR2 FQGNSA. This CDR3 has 14 residues. V was cut by 3 bases and J by 4 bases, with 11 bases left in between. This CDR3 reads CASSFERRPDTQYF. In DNA, the CDR3 is TGTGCCAGCAGCTTTGAACGGCGGCCAGATACGCAGTATTTT.

The genes are TRBV29-1 and TRBJ2-3; 12 bases fit TRBD2. The germline gives CDR1 SQVTM, CDR2 ANQGSEA. The junction had 15 bases not matched to a gene; V was cut back by 3 bases and J by 14 bases. CDR3 length: 15 residues. The CDR3 spells CSVDGVASGRARAYF. CDR3 DNA: TGCAGCGTTGACGGAGTTGCTAGCGGGAGGGCCCGGGCGTATTTT.

The V call is TRBV27, the J call TRBJ2-7, with 9 positions matching TRBD1. Germline V lookup: CDR1 MNHEY, CDR2 SMNVEV (reference sequence). The V gene end was trimmed by 5 bases and the J gene end by 6 bases; junction bases not matched to a gene: 5. The CDR3 is made up of 13 amino acids. DNA for the CDR3: TGTGCCAGCAGTCCACAGGGGGCGGTCGAGCAGTACTTC. Translated, it gives CASSPQGAVEQYF.

V is TRBV4-2 and J is TRBJ2-7, with D possibly TRBD1 on 6 matching bases. V was pared by 0 bases and J by 5 bases, with 11 bases between. The CDR3 spans 14 residues. Germline-derived CDR1 and CDR2 are LGHNA and YNFKEQ. The DNA of the CDR3 is TGTGCCAGCAGCCAAGATCAGGACAGCGACGAGCAGTACTTC. Residues: CASSQDQDSDEQYF.

The chain couples TRBV7-2 to TRBJ2-1; 8 nucleotides agree with TRBD2. The germline V gene encodes CDR1 SGHTA and CDR2 FQGNSA. The CDR3 is 16 residues long. The ends lost 3 bases at V and 1 base at J; junction bases unmatched: 5. CDR3 bases: TGTGCCAGCAGCTTCCAGCGGGAGCAATCCTACAATGAGCAGTTCTTC. The encoded protein is CASSFQREQSYNEQFF.

The rearrangement joins TRBV2 to TRBJ2-7, with TRBD2 matching 8 bases. V dropped 8 bases and J dropped 2; count of bases not matched to a gene: 2. In germline, CDR1 is SNHLY, CDR2 FYNNEI. The CDR3 spans 12 residues. CDR3 residues: CASLAGTYEQYF. CDR3 nucleotide sequence: TGTGCCAGCTTAGCGGGAACCTACGAGCAGTACTTC.

This chain joins TRBV7-6 and TRBJ2-1; D gene unclear. Trimming removed 4 bases at V and 6 bases at J, with 19 bases between. Germline V CDR1 and CDR2: SGHVS, FNYEAQ. This CDR3 is 16 amino acids long. In nucleotides, the CDR3 is TGTGCCAGCAGCTCTCCCTCAGGCGGTTATGGCAATGAGCAGTTCTTC. It encodes CASSSPSGGYGNEQFF.

This clonotype has only one observation. The rearrangement uses TRBV7-3 and TRBJ1-2, with a tentative D call TRBD1 (6 bases). The germline gives CDR1 SGHTA, CDR2 FQGTGA. V lost 0 bases, J lost 7 bases, and 21 bases lay in between. The CDR3 runs to 17 residues. The CDR3 DNA follows: TGTGCCAGCAGCTTAACTAGTTGTCCGGGGGCGATCGTTGGCTACACCTTC. It translates to CASSLTSCPGAIVGYTF.

The chain is built from TRBV7-2 and TRBJ2-7; 8 bases are a match to TRBD2. Trimming took 5 bases from V and 4 from J; bases not matched to a gene: 7. Germline CDR1 and CDR2: SGHTA and FQGNSA. The CDR3 sequence is 14 residues long. The CDR3 DNA is TGTGCCAGCAGCCATACTAGCGGAGCTTACGAGCAGTACTTC. It encodes CASSHTSGAYEQYF.

V and J are TRBV29-1 and TRBJ2-2; D perhaps matches TRBD1 (7 bases). Germline CDR1 is SQVTM and CDR2 is ANQGSEA. The CDR3 is made up of 12 amino acids. V gave up 8 bases and J gave up 4 bases, with 11 bases separating them. In DNA, the CDR3 is TGCAGCCTGCGGGACAGCACCGGGGAGCTGTTTTTT. Protein sequence: CSLRDSTGELFF.

The chain has TRBV4-3 and TRBJ2-3; TRBD1 matches at 7 bases. This CDR3 has 15 amino acids. Trimming took 4 bases from V and 5 from J; bases not matched to a gene: 9. Germline CDR1 reads LGHNA; CDR2 reads YSLEER. CDR3 nucleotides: TGCGCCAGCAGCCCCCGGACAGGAGGAATAGATACGCAGTATTTT. This gives the protein CASSPRTGGIDTQYF.

The chain couples TRBV4-2 to TRBJ2-7; 9 bases align to TRBD1. V was clipped by 6 bases and J by 3 bases; unmatched bases: 6. The CDR3 extends over 14 amino acids. CDR1 and CDR2 (germline): LGHNA, YNFKEQ. Here the CDR3 DNA reads TGTGCCAGCAGTCCCGGGACAGGGTTCTACGAGCAGTACTTC. This codes for CASSPGTGFYEQYF.

The J gene is TRBJ1-1, the V gene TRBV19; no clear D. The CDR3 is 15 residues long. Germline-derived CDR1 and CDR2 are LNHDA and SQIVND (reference sequence). The V end lost 1 base, the J end lost 5 bases, and 14 bases lay between the germline ends. The CDR3 region has the DNA TGTGCCAGTAGTATAGCCAGGAACGGAGGAACTGAAGCTTTCTTT. Protein sequence: CASSIARNGGTEAFF.

The genes are TRBV12-3 or TRBV12-4 and TRBJ1-2; D gene uncertain. V lost 7 bases and J 1 base, leaving 10 bases between the germline ends. This CDR3 comprises 13 residues. The CDR3 loop is CASKEGFNYGYTF. The CDR3 DNA reads TGTGCCAGCAAGGAAGGGTTTAACTATGGCTACACCTTC.

This clonotype occurred a few times. The chain links TRBV9 to TRBJ2-1; 8 positions match TRBD2. V gave up 2 bases and J gave up 8 bases; unmatched junction bases: 0. This CDR3 region has 12 residues. Germline-derived CDR1 and CDR2 are SGDLS and YYNGEE. The CDR3 reads CASSVGGDEQFF. CDR3 DNA sequence: TGTGCCAGCAGCGTCGGGGGGGATGAGCAGTTCTTC.

This clonotype was counted once. The chain carries TRBV7-9 and TRBJ1-3; D is uncertain. This CDR3 spans 14 amino acids. Germline V CDR1 and CDR2: SEHNR, FQNEAQ (reference sequence). The ends were cut back, 5 bases at V and 0 bases at J, with 8 bases in the middle. This chain's CDR3 is CASSDPFSGNTIYF. CDR3 nucleotides: TGTGCCAGCAGCGATCCCTTCTCTGGAAACACCATATATTTT.

The chain links TRBV27 to TRBJ2-4; D remains ambiguous. V shed 6 bases and J shed 6 bases, with 18 bases lying between them. Germline CDR1 is MNHEY and CDR2 is SMNVEV (reference sequence). The CDR3 runs 15 residues. Written as DNA, the CDR3 is TGTGCCAGCAGCCTATCCCCAGATACGATAAACATTCAGTACTTC. Translating it yields CASSLSPDTINIQYF.

The chain uses TRBV15 and TRBJ1-6; a possible D gene is TRBD1 (5 bases). Germline CDR1 and CDR2: LNHNV and YYDKDF (reference sequence). The CDR3 contains 16 residues. Between the trimmed V and J ends, which lost 1 base and 5 bases, there was a span of 12 bases. CDR3 sequence reads: CATSRVRESNNSPLHF. The DNA for the CDR3 is TGTGCCACCAGCAGAGTCAGGGAGAGTAATAATTCACCCCTCCACTTT. The variable domain in full, with the rest retrieved from reference TRBV15 and TRBJ1-6, is DAMVIQNPRYQVTQFGKPVTLSCSQTLNHNVMYWYQQKSSQAPKLLFHYYDKDFNNEADTPDNFQSRRPNTSFCFLDIRSPGLGDTAMYLCATSRVRESNNSPLHFGNGTRLTVT.

This clonotype was detected only once. The CDR3 DNA reads as TGTGCCAGCAGTCCAACTCTCGGGACCGAGAATGAAAAACTGTTTTTT. It translates to CASSPTLGTENEKLFF. The chain links TRBV27 to TRBJ1-4; possible D gene TRBD1, 5 bases. This CDR3 spans 16 amino acids. The V and J ends lost 5 bases and 5 bases respectively, with 18 bases between them. Germline V CDR1 and CDR2: MNHEY, SMNVEV (reference sequence).

The J gene is TRBJ1-2, the V gene TRBV29-1; possible D gene TRBD1, 5 bases. V shed 5 bases and J shed 2 bases, with 15 bases lying between them. CDR3 size: 14 residues. Germline values: CDR1 SQVTM, CDR2 ANQGSEA. The CDR3 spells CSVWSQDTNYGYTF. CDR3 coding DNA: TGCAGCGTTTGGTCCCAGGACACCAACTATGGCTACACCTTC.